These 25 T cell receptor beta chains were all obtained from the same sample, sequenced in a study of blood T cell repertoires in COVID-19. Assay used: immunoSEQ multiplex PCR; TCRdb lists only in-frame clones, some missing. The data contain hundreds of thousands of clones, approximately 89% of them singletons. Sample: peripheral blood. These receptors were collected from a woman aged 55-69 years with COVID-19, enrolled during active disease.

The chain couples TRBV4-2 to TRBJ2-7, with 11 bases that match TRBD2. CDR1 and CDR2 from the germline V gene are LGHNA and YNFKEQ. The CDR3 sequence is 17 residues long. V shed 0 bases and J 4 bases; nucleotides not matched to a gene: 8. The CDR3 sequence is CASSQDRLTSGAYEQYF. In nucleotides, the CDR3 is TGTGCCAGCAGCCAAGATCGGCTGACTAGCGGGGCATACGAGCAGTACTTC.

The rearrangement joins TRBV20-1 to TRBJ1-1, with no clear D. The CDR3 runs to 12 residues. CDR1 and CDR2 from the germline V gene are DFQATT and SNEGSKA (reference sequence). V was shortened by 3 bases and J by 8 bases, with 13 bases between the two germline ends. The CDR3 DNA sequence: TGCAGTGCTAGTTCCGGTCCAGGAGAAGCTTTCTTT. Residues: CSASSGPGEAFF.

This sequence joins TRBV6-1 and TRBJ1-3; D is undetermined. There are 16 residues in the CDR3. CDR1 and CDR2 from the germline V gene are MNHNS and SASEGT. Trimming shortened V by 3 bases and J by 1 base, and 13 bases separated the two germline ends. Here the CDR3 DNA reads TGTGCCAGCAGTGATGGTAGAGGATTTTCTGGAAACACCATATATTTT. Amino acid sequence: CASSDGRGFSGNTIYF.

This clone was observed a single time. The chain combines TRBV12-3 or TRBV12-4 with TRBJ1-1; TRBD1 might be the D (5 bases). Trimming pared 1 base from V and 9 bases from J, leaving 12 bases between. The CDR3 covers 13 residues. The CDR3 protein is CASSLGHRIQAFF. The CDR3 region has the DNA TGTGCCAGCAGTTTAGGGCACAGGATTCAAGCTTTCTTT.

This chain connects TRBV18 to TRBJ1-2; 7 bases are shared with TRBD1. V shed 0 bases, J shed 9 bases, and the junction held 19 bases outside the gene matches. CDR1 is KGHSH and CDR2 is LQKENI in the germline V gene. The CDR3 sequence is 18 residues long. The CDR3 protein is CASSPPGVQGPTSGSYTF. CDR3 coding DNA: TGTGCCAGCTCACCACCGGGGGTACAGGGGCCAACTTCGGGGAGCTACACCTTC. Based on the CDR3 plus reference TRBV18 and TRBJ1-2, the full variable domain is NAGVMQNPRHLVRRRGQEARLRCSPMKGHSHVYWYRQLPEEGLKFMVYLQKENIIDESGMPKERFSAEFPKEGPSILRIQQVVRGDSAAYFCASSPPGVQGPTSGSYTFGSGTRLTVV.

The table lists this clone with a count of one. In DNA, the CDR3 is TGTGCCACCAGCAGTAGATCTGGGGCCAACGTCCTGACTTTC. Its translation: CATSSRSGANVLTF. The V gene is TRBV15, the J gene TRBJ2-6; D uncertain. This CDR3 comprises 14 residues. V lost 3 bases and J 1 base, leaving 4 bases between the germline ends. Germline CDR1 LNHNV, CDR2 YYDKDF (reference sequence).

The chain links TRBV25-1 to TRBJ2-1; 9 bases map to TRBD1. The CDR3 length is 15 residues. J was trimmed by 8 bases and V by 3 bases; bases with no gene match: 8. The germline CDR1 and CDR2 sequences are MGHDK and SYGVNS. DNA of the CDR3: TGTGCCAGCAGTGACCAGGGACAGGGCAGCGATGAGCAGTTCTTC. Its translation is CASSDQGQGSDEQFF.

The chain links TRBV11-2 to TRBJ2-1; no clear D. Trimming removed 11 bases at V and 5 bases at J, with 13 bases between. The CDR3 loop spans 12 amino acids. Germline CDR1 is SGHAT and CDR2 is FQNNGV. The CDR3 protein is CAETKTNNEQFF. The CDR3, as DNA: TGTGCCGAAACAAAAACTAACAATGAGCAGTTCTTC.

V and J are TRBV19 and TRBJ1-1; D is undetermined. The CDR3 runs 15 residues. Trimming removed 3 bases at V and 1 base at J, with 12 bases between. Per the germline V gene, CDR1 is LNHDA and CDR2 is SQIVND (reference sequence). The CDR3 is CASSIQFRSNTEAFF. DNA for the CDR3: TGTGCCAGTAGTATTCAATTCAGGTCGAACACTGAAGCTTTCTTT. The whole variable domain, filled in from reference TRBV19 and TRBJ1-1, reads DGGITQSPKYLFRKEGQNVTLSCEQNLNHDAMYWYRQDPGQGLRLIYYSQIVNDFQKGDIAEGYSVSREKKESFPLTVTSAQKNPTAFYLCASSIQFRSNTEAFFGQGTRLTVV.

This chain connects TRBV15 to TRBJ1-4; possible D gene TRBD1, 6 bases. Germline values: CDR1 LNHNV, CDR2 YYDKDF (reference sequence). The CDR3 is made up of 14 amino acids. Trimming took 3 bases from V and 3 from J, leaving 8 bases between them. The CDR3 DNA sequence: TGTGCCACCAGCAGCGGGGGGCCTAATGAAAAACTGTTTTTT. Its translation is CATSSGGPNEKLFF.

Details on this clone: Other DNA sequences of this sample code for an identical CDR3. The chain recombines TRBV11-3 with TRBJ1-1; D call uncertain. V dropped 2 bases and J dropped 2 bases, with 9 bases sitting between them. The germline V gene has CDR1 SGHNT and CDR2 YENEEA. The CDR3 length is 14 residues. CDR3 sequence reads: CASSLRAGNTEAFF. The CDR3 bases are TGTGCCAGCAGCTTAAGGGCGGGAAACACTGAAGCTTTCTTT.

Comments on this clone: Other DNA sequences in this specimen translate into the identical CDR3. This chain joins TRBV6-5 and TRBJ1-6; 11 bases align to TRBD1. Per the germline V gene, CDR1 is MNHEY and CDR2 is SVGAGI. V was clipped by 2 bases and J by 6 bases; unmatched bases: 0. This CDR3 has 15 amino acids. The CDR3 nucleotides are TGTGCCAGCAGTTACGGGACAGGGGGTAATTCACCCCTCCACTTT. Translating gives CASSYGTGGNSPLHF.

The rearrangement joins TRBV28 to TRBJ1-5; 9 bases are a match to TRBD1. Germline CDR1 MDHEN, CDR2 SYDVKM. The CDR3 is 16 amino acids. Losses at the gene ends were 2 bases for V and 2 bases for J; bases not matched to a gene: 4. CDR3 DNA: TGTGCCAGCAGTTTAGGGACAGGGAGTGGCAATCAGCCCCAGCATTTT. This encodes CASSLGTGSGNQPQHF.

The J gene is TRBJ2-7, the V gene TRBV28; tentative D call: TRBD1 (6 bases). V shed 1 base and J shed 5 bases, with 6 bases lying between them. The CDR3 covers 12 residues. Germline V lookup: CDR1 MDHEN, CDR2 SYDVKM. The CDR3 protein is CASSLYRDEQYF. Here the CDR3 DNA reads TGTGCCAGCAGTTTATACAGGGACGAGCAGTACTTC. Combining the CDR3 with reference TRBV28 and TRBJ2-7 gives the whole variable domain DVKVTQSSRYLVKRTGEKVFLECVQDMDHENMFWYRQDPGLGLRLIYFSYDVKMKEKGDIPEGYSVSREKKERFSLILESASTNQTSMYLCASSLYRDEQYFGPGTRLTVT.

The chain has TRBV2 and TRBJ1-2; D is unresolved. The V gene's germline CDR1 is SNHLY and CDR2 FYNNEI. The V end was cut by 4 bases, the J end by 2 bases, with 8 bases between. The CDR3 length is 13 residues. For the CDR3, the DNA is TGTGCCAGCAGTGGGCCAATAAACTATGGCTACACCTTC. It yields the protein CASSGPINYGYTF. Based on the CDR3 plus reference TRBV2 and TRBJ1-2, the full variable domain is EPEVTQTPSHQVTQMGQEVILRCVPISNHLYFYWYRQILGQKVEFLVSFYNNEISEKSEIFDDQFSVERPDGSNFTLKIRSTKLEDSAMYFCASSGPINYGYTFGSGTRLTVV.

The chain has TRBV9 and TRBJ2-1; 10 bases agree with TRBD2. The CDR3 sequence is 16 residues long. From germline, CDR1 is SGDLS and CDR2 YYNGEE. V trimming: 0 bases; J trimming: 6 bases; junction bases outside the gene matches: 6. The CDR3 DNA sequence: TGTGCCAGCAGCGTAGAGGGTAGCGGGGGGTCCAATGAGCAGTTCTTC. It encodes CASSVEGSGGSNEQFF.

The gene calls are TRBV6-5 and TRBJ1-1, with D possibly TRBD1 on 6 matching bases. CDR1 is MNHEY and CDR2 is SVGAGI in the germline V gene. This CDR3 is built from 13 residues. Trimming shortened V by 7 bases and J by 2 bases, and 11 bases separated the two germline ends. The CDR3 nucleotides read TGTGCCAGCAACCAACAGGGTAACACTGAAGCTTTCTTT. Protein product: CASNQQGNTEAFF.

The J gene is TRBJ1-2, the V gene TRBV28; D might be TRBD1 (5 bases). V was trimmed by 5 bases and J by 8 bases, leaving 15 bases between them. The length of the CDR3 is 13 residues. Germline assignment: CDR1 MDHEN and CDR2 SYDVKM. CDR3 nucleotides: TGTGCCAGCAGTCCAATGCACAGGTGGGGCTACACCTTC. It codes for CASSPMHRWGYTF.

This clone has only one observation. The rearrangement uses TRBV19 and TRBJ2-1, with D unresolved. Trimming took off 10 bases at V and 3 bases at J, with 13 bases between the two ends. The CDR3 is made up of 13 amino acids. Germline CDR1 reads LNHDA; CDR2 reads SQIVND (reference sequence). CDR3 coding DNA: TGTGCCACCCGTGAACTCATCTACAATGAGCAGTTCTTC. This codes for CATRELIYNEQFF.

V gene TRBV5-1 combines with J gene TRBJ1-6; a possible D gene is TRBD1 (5 bases). V dropped 0 bases and J dropped 3 bases, with 13 bases sitting between them. Per the germline V gene, CDR1 is SGHRS and CDR2 is YFSETQ. The CDR3 spans 17 residues. The CDR3 here is CASSLGPRTSYNSPLHF. CDR3 coding DNA: TGCGCCAGCAGCTTGGGTCCCCGGACAAGCTATAATTCACCCCTCCACTTT. Full variable domain (outside the CDR3, taken from reference TRBV5-1 and TRBJ1-6): KAGVTQTPRYLIKTRGQQVTLSCSPISGHRSVSWYQQTPGQGLQFLFEYFSETQRNKGNFPGRFSGRQFSNSRSEMNVSTLELGDSALYLCASSLGPRTSYNSPLHFGNGTRLTVT.

This sequence joins TRBV19 and TRBJ1-1, with 9 bases identical to TRBD1. Germline loops: CDR1 LNHDA, CDR2 SQIVND (reference sequence). The length of the CDR3 is 16 residues. V shed 5 bases, J shed 4 bases, and the junction held 11 bases outside the gene matches. The CDR3 DNA reads as TGTGCCAGTAGTCCCGGGACAGGGTTCGGATTCACTGAAGCTTTCTTT. Its translation: CASSPGTGFGFTEAFF.

The V call is TRBV4-2, the J call TRBJ2-3, with TRBD2 matching over 10 bases. The CDR3 is 15 amino acids. Germline V lookup: CDR1 LGHNA, CDR2 YNFKEQ. With 2 bases clipped from V and 5 bases from J, the junction kept 4 bases outside the gene matches. CDR3 amino acids: CASSQPPSGGDTQYF. In nucleotides, the CDR3 is TGTGCCAGCAGCCAACCTCCTAGCGGGGGAGATACGCAGTATTTT.

This sequence joins TRBV19 and TRBJ1-5; D is unresolved. The length of the CDR3 is 13 residues. Germline V lookup: CDR1 LNHDA, CDR2 SQIVND (reference sequence). Trimming took off 7 bases at V and 6 bases at J, with 13 bases between the two ends. CDR3 in amino acids: CASKRGDGQPQHF. CDR3 in DNA: TGTGCCAGTAAGAGAGGAGACGGTCAGCCCCAGCATTTT.

This chain connects TRBV3-1 (or the pseudogene TRBV3-2) to TRBJ1-1; D is unresolved. Germline-derived CDR1 and CDR2 are LGHDT and YNNKEL (reference sequence). This CDR3 spans 15 amino acids. The V end lost 6 bases, the J end lost 6 bases, and 20 bases lay between the germline ends. The chain's CDR3 is CASRQHDIPIAEAFF. The CDR3 coding sequence is TGTGCCAGCAGACAACATGACATCCCGATAGCTGAAGCTTTCTTT.

This chain connects TRBV2 to TRBJ2-5; 8 bases align to TRBD2. Trimming cost V 7 bases and J 5 bases; bases outside gene matches: 12. The CDR3 covers 15 residues. Germline CDR1 and CDR2: SNHLY and FYNNEI. The CDR3, as DNA: TGTGCCAGCAATTCAGGGGCGGGGGGCGGTGAGACCCAGTACTTC. Translating it yields CASNSGAGGGETQYF.